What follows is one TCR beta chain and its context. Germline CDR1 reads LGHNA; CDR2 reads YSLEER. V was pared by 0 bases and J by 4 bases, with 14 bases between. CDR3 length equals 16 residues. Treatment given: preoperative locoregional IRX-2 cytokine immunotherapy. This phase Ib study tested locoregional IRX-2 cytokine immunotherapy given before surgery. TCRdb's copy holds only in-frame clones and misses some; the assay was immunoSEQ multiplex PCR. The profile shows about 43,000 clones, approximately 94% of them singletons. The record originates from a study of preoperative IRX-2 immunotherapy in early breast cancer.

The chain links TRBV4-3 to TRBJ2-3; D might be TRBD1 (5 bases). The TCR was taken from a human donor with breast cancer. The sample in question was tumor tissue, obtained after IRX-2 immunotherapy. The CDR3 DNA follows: TGCGCCAGCAGCCAAGAGTGGGGCCGCCCCCCAGATACGCAGTATTTT. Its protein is CASSQEWGRPPDTQYF.